The rows below give T cell receptor beta chains drawn from one sample of a study of post-analysis software for immune sequencing data. Each CDR3 protein gets one entry after TCRdb re-called the PCR reads with MiXCR. The data show about 380,000 distinct CDR3 sequences, with around 37% seen just once and about an eighth held by the top ten. What was sequenced was blood. These receptors were collected from a girl aged 5 to 17 with multiple sclerosis. The CDR3 runs from the conserved cysteine through the conserved F or W. The order of the fields is D gene, clone size, CDR3 length, V gene, J gene, CDR3 DNA, CDR3 protein. The D gene is left open where the match is weak. The listing skips clone size in some rows; elsewhere it reads once, few, many or a size class.

.,few,13,TRBV24-1,TRBJ2-3,TGTGCCACCAGTGATCTTTCCACAGATACGCAGTATTTT,CATSDLSTDTQYF
.,.,14,TRBV3-1,TRBJ2-5,TGTGCCAGCAGCCCAGACGGGACAAAAGAGACCCAGTACTTC,CASSPDGTKETQYF
.,.,12,TRBV24-1,TRBJ2-7,TGTGCCACCTCGGGGGACTCCTACGAGCAGTACTTC,CATSGDSYEQYF
TRBD1,few,17,TRBV4-1,TRBJ1-2,TGCGCCAGCAGCCAAGTCGTGGGACAGTTTACATTTTATGGCTACACCTTC,CASSQVVGQFTFYGYTF
.,few,13,TRBV12-3/TRBV12-4,TRBJ2-2,TGTGCCAGCAGTTTACTCACAACCGGGGAGCTGTTTTTT,CASSLLTTGELFF
TRBD1,.,17,TRBV5-5,TRBJ1-2,TGTGCCAGCAGCTTGCGACAGGGGGCCCCCTCTAACTATGGCTACACCTTC,CASSLRQGAPSNYGYTF
.,few,14,TRBV20-1,TRBJ2-7,TGCAGTGCTAGGCCCCCACTCGACACTGGCGAGCAGTACTTC,CSARPPLDTGEQYF
TRBD2,.,16,TRBV20-1,TRBJ2-1,TGCAGTGCTTTCCCGGCTAGCGGGGGGATGTACAATGAGCAGTTCTTC,CSAFPASGGMYNEQFF
.,.,13,TRBV6-5,TRBJ1-1,TGTGCCAGCAGTCAGACAGTTGACACTGAAGCTTTCTTT,CASSQTVDTEAFF
.,few,14,TRBV7-8,TRBJ2-7,TGTGCCAGCAGCTTAGCCCGCACCGGCTACGAGCAGTACTTC,CASSLARTGYEQYF
TRBD2,few,14,TRBV20-1,TRBJ2-1,TGCAGTGCCACCAACTACGGGGGGGAGGTTGAGCAGTTCTTC,CSATNYGGEVEQFF
.,.,14,TRBV12-3/TRBV12-4,TRBJ2-1,TGTGCCAGCATGGTCCTGAACTCCTACAATGAGCAGTGCTTC,CASMVLNSYNEQCF
.,.,16,TRBV7-2,TRBJ1-2,TGTGCCAGCAGTCCCCCTACCCAGGGCACCATCTATGGCTACACCTTC,CASSPPTQGTIYGYTF
TRBD2,.,15,TRBV24-1,TRBJ2-1,TGTGCCACCGCCACTAGCGGGGGAACCTACAATGAGCAGTTCTTC,CATATSGGTYNEQFF
TRBD1,few,12,TRBV15,TRBJ1-2,TGTGCCACCAGACAGGGGGCCTATGGCTACACCTTC,CATRQGAYGYTF
.,few,11,TRBV12-3/TRBV12-4,TRBJ1-2,TGTGCCAGCAGTTCGATGGGTGGCTACACCTTC,CASSSMGGYTF
.,few,14,TRBV4-1,TRBJ2-5,TGCGCCAGCAGCCATGGAACTACCCGGGGGACCCAGTACTTC,CASSHGTTRGTQYF
.,once,15,TRBV7-2,TRBJ2-1,TGTGCCGGCAGCCCCGTGATAGCGGAGGGGAACGAGCAGTTCTTC,CAGSPVIAEGNEQFF
TRBD2,.,12,TRBV20-1,TRBJ2-7,TGCAGTGCCATAGGACTAGCGGACGAGCAGTACTTC,CSAIGLADEQYF
.,.,13,TRBV2,TRBJ1-1,TGTGCCGGCGCTCGGGGACAGAACACTGAAGCTTTCTTT,CAGARGQNTEAFF
TRBD2,many,15,TRBV12-3/TRBV12-4,TRBJ2-1,TGTGCCAGCAGTCTAGCGGGGCTAAACTACAATGAGCAGTTCTTC,CASSLAGLNYNEQFF
.,few,13,TRBV7-2,TRBJ2-5,TGTGCCAGCAGCCAAGGGGGGCAAGAGACCCAGTACTTC,CASSQGGQETQYF
.,few,13,TRBV9,TRBJ2-1,TGTGCCAGCAGCGTCGGGGGTTTCAATGAGCAGTTCTTC,CASSVGGFNEQFF
.,.,14,TRBV12-3/TRBV12-4,TRBJ2-5,TGTGCCAGCAGTCCCCCGACAGACCAAGAGACCCAGTACTTC,CASSPPTDQETQYF
.,.,16,TRBV5-1,TRBJ2-7,TGCGCCAGCGGACGGACTGGCGGGGTAAGCTCCTACGAGCAGTACTTC,CASGRTGGVSSYEQYF
.,few,12,TRBV4-2,TRBJ2-2,TGTGCCAGCAGCCAGTACGCCGGGGAGCTGTTTTTT,CASSQYAGELFF
TRBD1,few,15,TRBV6-1,TRBJ2-5,TGTGCCAGCAGTCCGGGACAGGGGAATGAAGAGACCCAGTACTTC,CASSPGQGNEETQYF
.,many,15,TRBV4-2,TRBJ2-1,TGTGCCAGCAGCCAAGAGGGCAGCTCCTACAATGAGCAGTTCTTC,CASSQEGSSYNEQFF
.,.,12,TRBV12-3/TRBV12-4,TRBJ1-2,TGTGCCAGCAGTTGGGGGGCGGATGGCTACACCTTC,CASSWGADGYTF
TRBD1,.,13,TRBV12-3/TRBV12-4,TRBJ2-7,TGTGCCAGCAGGCTGACAGGGAGCAATGAGCAGTACTTC,CASRLTGSNEQYF
.,.,13,TRBV7-2,TRBJ1-2,TGTGCCAGCAGTCATTCAGGGTTGGGTGGCTACACCTTC,CASSHSGLGGYTF
.,.,17,TRBV4-1,TRBJ2-3,TGCGCCAGCAGCCAATTAAATTTGGGGGGAAGCACAGATACGCAGTATTTT,CASSQLNLGGSTDTQYF
.,.,16,TRBV15,TRBJ1-5,TGTGCCACCAGCAGACAAAGCTGGGACACTATACAGCCCCAGCATTTT,CATSRQSWDTIQPQHF
.,.,15,TRBV12-3/TRBV12-4,TRBJ2-7,TGTGTCAGCAGCAAGGCCAGGGCGAACTCCTACGAGCAGTACTTC,CVSSKARANSYEQYF
.,few,12,TRBV27,TRBJ2-1,TGTGCCAGCACCCCCATGGGGGGTGAGCAGTTCTTC,CASTPMGGEQFF
TRBD1,.,15,TRBV12-3/TRBV12-4,TRBJ1-2,TGTGCCAGCAGTTGGCCGGACAGGGGAGCTGGCGGCTACACCTTC,CASSWPDRGAGGYTF
.,few,15,TRBV5-1,TRBJ2-3,TGCGCCAGCAGCCCTAACGCAGGGGTGGCAGATACGCAGTATTTT,CASSPNAGVADTQYF
.,.,13,TRBV4-2,TRBJ2-1,TGTGCCAGCAGCCAAGGGGTCGGGGGCGGGCAGTTCTTC,CASSQGVGGGQFF
.,few,11,TRBV10-3,TRBJ1-1,TGTGCCATCAGTGAGAACACTGAAGCTTTCTTT,CAISENTEAFF
.,.,15,TRBV13,TRBJ2-7,TGTGCCAGCAGCTTAGGGGACGGGGACCGGATCGAGCAGTACTTC,CASSLGDGDRIEQYF